Detailed here is one TCR beta chain. Its antigen is unidentified. This sample is part of a study of blood T cells in healthy people across ages. Study outcomes and limitations: In older individuals, TCR beta diversity per million T cells was lower, falling roughly linearly with age.

A second roughly 7 to 12 cycle PCR used barcoded and J-beta primers. TCRdb fed the 5' RACE reads into MiXCR, producing one record per CDR3 protein. The table has around 1,700,000 distinct CDR3 sequences, 25% to 30% seen once; the top ten hold roughly 8%. This sequence originates from a woman between 25 and 40 years old in good health. Sequencing used blood.

For the CDR3, the DNA is TGTGCCAGCAGCGAGACTAGCGGGAGGAACGAGCAGTACTTC. It encodes CASSETSGRNEQYF. The chain combines TRBV7-9 with TRBJ2-7, with 13 bases lining up with TRBD2. The CDR3 length is 14 residues. Trimming took 5 bases from V and 5 from J; bases not matched to a gene: 3. CDR1 and CDR2 from the germline V gene are SEHNR and FQNEAQ (reference sequence).